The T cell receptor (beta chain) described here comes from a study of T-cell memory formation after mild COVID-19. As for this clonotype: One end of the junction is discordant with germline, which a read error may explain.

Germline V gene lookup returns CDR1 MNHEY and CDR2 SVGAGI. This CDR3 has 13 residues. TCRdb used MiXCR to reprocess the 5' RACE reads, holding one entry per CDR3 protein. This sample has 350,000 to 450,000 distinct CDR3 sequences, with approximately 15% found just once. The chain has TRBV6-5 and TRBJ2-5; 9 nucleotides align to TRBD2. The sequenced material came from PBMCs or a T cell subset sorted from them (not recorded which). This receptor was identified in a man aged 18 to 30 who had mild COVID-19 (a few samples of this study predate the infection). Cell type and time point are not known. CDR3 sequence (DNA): TGTGCCAGCGGTTACGAGCGGGGGGCGGTCCAGTACTTC. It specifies CASGYERGAVQYF.